Included here is one T cell receptor beta chain sequence, with context. The entry originates in a study of beta chain features in type 1 diabetes. Sorted populations all exceeded 95% purity. Germline V gene sequence: CDR1 SGHTA, CDR2 FQGNSA. The V end lost 1 base, the J end lost 0 bases, and 6 bases lay between the germline ends. The CDR3 is 14 residues long. Every bit of the isolated RNA underwent reverse transcription, so sequencing read expressed TCRB transcripts. Only in-frame clones appear in the TCRdb table, and some are missing; sequencing was by immunoSEQ multiplex PCR. The table has around 240,000 clones, around 68% seen once; the top ten hold approximately 0.053%.

The TCR originated in a man aged 25-45 years in good health. The sequenced sample consisted of naive CD4+ T cells from blood. The V call is TRBV7-2, the J call TRBJ1-1, with D hard to call. CDR3 coding DNA: TGTGCCAGCAGCTTAGGGGGAATGAACACTGAAGCTTTCTTT. It yields the protein CASSLGGMNTEAFF.